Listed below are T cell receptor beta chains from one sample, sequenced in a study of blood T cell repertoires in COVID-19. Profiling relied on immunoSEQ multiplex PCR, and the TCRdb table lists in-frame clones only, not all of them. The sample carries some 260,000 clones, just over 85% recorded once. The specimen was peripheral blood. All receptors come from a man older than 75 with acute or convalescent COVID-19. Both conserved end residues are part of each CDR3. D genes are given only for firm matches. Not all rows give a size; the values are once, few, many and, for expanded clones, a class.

DNA: TGTGCCAGCAGCTTTAATCCGAGGACCAGCGGAGCTTTCTTT
CDR3: CASSFNPRTSGAFF
size: -
V: TRBV7-9
J: TRBJ1-1
D: -

DNA: TGTGCCAGCAGCTTCCCACCGGGGGAGACCCAGTACTTC
CDR3: CASSFPPGETQYF
size: -
V: TRBV7-2
J: TRBJ2-5
D: -

DNA: TGTGCCAGCAGCGCGCGTCCCGGGACAGGGGGGACTAATGAAAAACTGTTTTTT
CDR3: CASSARPGTGGTNEKLFF
size: -
V: TRBV7-8
J: TRBJ1-4
D: TRBD1

DNA: TGTGCCAGCAGTGGACAGGGGTACCGGCCTACCAATTCACCCCTCCACTTT
CDR3: CASSGQGYRPTNSPLHF
size: -
V: TRBV6-1
J: TRBJ1-6
D: TRBD1

DNA: TGTGCCAGTAGTCAACTTGACAGGTATAATTCACCCCTCCACTTT
CDR3: CASSQLDRYNSPLHF
size: -
V: TRBV19
J: TRBJ1-6
D: -

DNA: TGTGCCAGCAGCCAAGGACTAGCGGGAGAGGGGTCCTACAATGAGCAGTTCTTC
CDR3: CASSQGLAGEGSYNEQFF
size: once
V: TRBV3-1/TRBV3-2
J: TRBJ2-1
D: TRBD2

DNA: TGTGCCAGTAGTAAATGGGCGGGAGAATCCTACGAGCAGTACTTC
CDR3: CASSKWAGESYEQYF
size: few
V: TRBV19
J: TRBJ2-7
D: TRBD2

DNA: TGTGCCAGCAGTGAAGGAGGGAATTCCGGCGAGCAGTACTTC
CDR3: CASSEGGNSGEQYF
size: -
V: TRBV6-4
J: TRBJ2-7
D: -

DNA: TGTGCCAGCAGCAAGGGTGGTGGAGGGGAGCAGTACTTC
CDR3: CASSKGGGGEQYF
size: -
V: TRBV6-5
J: TRBJ2-7
D: -

DNA: TGTGCCAGCAGTGATAACTACGAGCAGTACTTC
CDR3: CASSDNYEQYF
size: -
V: TRBV2
J: TRBJ2-7
D: -

DNA: TGTGCCAGCAGTAGAGGGACTAGCGGGAGCTCCTACGAGCAGTACTTC
CDR3: CASSRGTSGSSYEQYF
size: -
V: TRBV27
J: TRBJ2-7
D: TRBD2

DNA: TGTGCCACCCTACTGGTGGCAGGGGGTCGGAATCAGCCCCAGCATTTT
CDR3: CATLLVAGGRNQPQHF
size: few
V: TRBV19
J: TRBJ1-5
D: TRBD1

DNA: TGTGCCAGCAGTGATTGGGGCGGTGAGGGCAATCAGCCCCAGCATTTT
CDR3: CASSDWGGEGNQPQHF
size: -
V: TRBV25-1
J: TRBJ1-5
D: -

DNA: TGTGCCAGCAGCTTGGGGGGGCACGACACAGATACGCAGTATTTT
CDR3: CASSLGGHDTDTQYF
size: few
V: TRBV5-8
J: TRBJ2-3
D: -

DNA: TGCGCCAGCAGCATACAGGGAGGGGAGACCCAGTACTTC
CDR3: CASSIQGGETQYF
size: -
V: TRBV5-1
J: TRBJ2-5
D: -

DNA: TGTGCCACCACCCCAGGGAGCAATCAGCCCCAGCATTTT
CDR3: CATTPGSNQPQHF
size: -
V: TRBV15
J: TRBJ1-5
D: -

DNA: TGTGCCAGCAGCGTAGCGCAGACCCAGGGCGGGGAGCTGTTTTTT
CDR3: CASSVAQTQGGELFF
size: once
V: TRBV9
J: TRBJ2-2
D: -

DNA: TGCGCCAGCAGCCCCCCCTGGGGTAGCGGGAGAGGGGCCGGGGAGCTGTTTTTT
CDR3: CASSPPWGSGRGAGELFF
size: -
V: TRBV4-1
J: TRBJ2-2
D: TRBD2

DNA: TGTGCCAGCACTAGGACTAGCGGACGCACAGATACGCAGTATTTT
CDR3: CASTRTSGRTDTQYF
size: -
V: TRBV6-5
J: TRBJ2-3
D: TRBD2

DNA: TGTGCCAGCAGCTTCGAGCGGGGGGTCCGAGATACGCAGTATTTT
CDR3: CASSFERGVRDTQYF
size: -
V: TRBV14
J: TRBJ2-3
D: TRBD2

DNA: TGTGCCAGCAGCTCTAGCGGAGACACAGATACGCAGTATTTT
CDR3: CASSSSGDTDTQYF
size: -
V: TRBV28
J: TRBJ2-3
D: TRBD2

DNA: TGTGCCAGCAGACTGACAGGGGAGCAGTTCTTC
CDR3: CASRLTGEQFF
size: -
V: TRBV12-3/TRBV12-4
J: TRBJ2-1
D: TRBD1

DNA: TGTGCCAGCAGCCCGGACAGGGGGCAAGGAGGCTACACCTTC
CDR3: CASSPDRGQGGYTF
size: -
V: TRBV5-5
J: TRBJ1-2
D: TRBD1

DNA: TGCAGCGTTAGCCAGGGAACATGGGAGACCCAGTACTTC
CDR3: CSVSQGTWETQYF
size: -
V: TRBV29-1
J: TRBJ2-5
D: -

DNA: TGTGCCAGCAGCCTCTCCCCGGACAGGGGACGCGAGCAGTACTTC
CDR3: CASSLSPDRGREQYF
size: -
V: TRBV14
J: TRBJ2-7
D: TRBD1

DNA: TGTGCCAGCAGCAAAGACACCTTCTCTGGAAACACCATATATTTT
CDR3: CASSKDTFSGNTIYF
size: -
V: TRBV7-2
J: TRBJ1-3
D: -

DNA: TGTGCCATTAGGGACAGGACCACCATATATTTT
CDR3: CAIRDRTTIYF
size: -
V: TRBV10-3
J: TRBJ1-3
D: TRBD1

DNA: TGTGCCAGTAGTAATCAGGGGGCGTCTGGAAACACCATATATTTT
CDR3: CASSNQGASGNTIYF
size: -
V: TRBV19
J: TRBJ1-3
D: TRBD1

DNA: TGTGCCAGCAGTCTAGCGGGAGGCTACACAGATACGCAGTATTTT
CDR3: CASSLAGGYTDTQYF
size: once
V: TRBV28
J: TRBJ2-3
D: TRBD2

DNA: TGCGCCAGCAGCCGGATACTAGCGGGAGAAAACGAGCAGTACTTC
CDR3: CASSRILAGENEQYF
size: once
V: TRBV4-3
J: TRBJ2-7
D: TRBD2

DNA: TGTGCCAGCAGCCCCTTAGCGGGATCCTACAATGAGCAGTTCTTC
CDR3: CASSPLAGSYNEQFF
size: -
V: TRBV7-6
J: TRBJ2-1
D: TRBD2

DNA: TGTGCCAGCCTAAAGGGGGCAGCTTACACAGATACGCAGTATTTT
CDR3: CASLKGAAYTDTQYF
size: -
V: TRBV7-9
J: TRBJ2-3
D: TRBD1